This T cell receptor beta chain was retrieved from a study of CD8+ T cells in alopecia areata. Study-wide context: Among treated patients, severity was scored by affected scalp area percentage. Study observations and caveats: With tofacitinib ongoing, many expanded lesional clones persisted in both scalp and blood. Alopecia totalis/universalis scalp especially showed more expanded CD8+ clones than normal scalp.

The sequencing template was cDNA reverse transcribed from extracted RNA. The protocol was immunoSEQ multiplex PCR, while the TCRdb copy is restricted to in-frame clones and leaves out a portion. The data show 190,000 or so clones, roughly 60% seen once. Described treatment: oral pan-JAK inhibitor, 5-10 mg twice daily. This clone was picked up one time. What it recognizes is unknown. V lost 5 bases and J 0 bases, leaving 4 bases between the germline ends. The CDR3 runs 12 residues. In germline, CDR1 is SNHLY, CDR2 FYNNEI. The sequences come from CD4+ T cells sorted from blood, collected at week 24, from a patient treated with tofacitinib. The receptor was derived from a human donor with alopecia areata. The rearrangement links TRBV2 to TRBJ2-5; D gene unclear. CDR3: CASSWDQETQYF. For the CDR3, the DNA is TGTGCCAGCAGTTGGGACCAAGAGACCCAGTACTTC.